The clone carrying this T cell receptor (beta chain) was detected once. These data originate in a study of blood T cell repertoires in COVID-19. Across the study: The analysed material was cDNA or gDNA that came from T cells, B-cell-depleted T cells, or PBMCs.

Authors' data handling: Reference gene primers were amplified, and this amplification served to estimate nucleated cell counts. This table comes from immunoSEQ multiplex PCR, and its TCRdb copy is limited to in-frame clones, with some not included. Clone size and V and J calls were adopted from that table, with D and trimming inferred from the DNA. The table lists hundreds of thousands of clones, approximately 86% of them singletons. This CDR3 is built from 18 residues. Germline V gene data show CDR1 as LNHDA and CDR2 as SQIVND (reference sequence). V dropped 2 bases and J dropped 0; count of bases not matched to a gene: 8.

The clonotype comes from a woman aged 55-70 years with COVID-19, enrolled during active disease. The sample comprised peripheral blood. The chain couples TRBV19 to TRBJ1-3; 9 nucleotides agree with TRBD1. The CDR3 loop is CASSITGTGPISGNTIYF. The DNA for the CDR3 is TGTGCCAGTAGTATAACAGGGACAGGGCCAATCTCTGGAAACACCATATATTTT.